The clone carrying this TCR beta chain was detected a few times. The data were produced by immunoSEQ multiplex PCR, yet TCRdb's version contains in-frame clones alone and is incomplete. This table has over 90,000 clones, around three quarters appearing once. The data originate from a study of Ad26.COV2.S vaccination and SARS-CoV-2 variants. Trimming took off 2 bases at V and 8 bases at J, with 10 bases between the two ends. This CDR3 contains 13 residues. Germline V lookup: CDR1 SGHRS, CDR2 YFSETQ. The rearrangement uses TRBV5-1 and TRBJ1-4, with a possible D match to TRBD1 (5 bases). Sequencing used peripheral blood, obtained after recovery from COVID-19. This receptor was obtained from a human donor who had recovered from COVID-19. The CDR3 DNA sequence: TGCGCCAGCAGCTTCCCCGAGGGGGAAAAACTGTTTTTT. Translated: CASSFPEGEKLFF.